One TCR beta chain is described in this entry. Its antigen is not known. TCRdb redid the calling of the RT-PCR reads with MiXCR, one entry per CDR3 protein. Altogether hundreds of thousands of distinct CDR3 sequences are present, about 11% being singletons, with the ten largest covering 8% to 13%. These data belong to a study of response to subunit inactivated influenza vaccine. Points from the study as a whole: Each seasonal influenza vaccination recruits few new T cells, the authors suggested.

The CDR3 is 13 residues long. Trimming took off 0 bases at V and 6 bases at J, with 9 bases between the two ends. Per the germline V gene, CDR1 is LNHNV and CDR2 is YYDKDF (reference sequence). The same data also contributed to another study, on T cells expressing NK-cell markers. That report notes: Production of TCR beta cDNA relied on 5'RACE template switching with UMIs. Repertoires of TCR beta were obtained from T cells sorted as CD3+CD56+NKG2C+, CD3+CD56+NKG2C- and CD3+CD56-NKG2C+. An anti-gamma-delta TCR antibody restricted sorting to alpha-beta TCR T cells in several experiments.

The sample consisted of PBMCs from blood, taken on the day of vaccination. This TCR was sampled from a man aged 45-65 years who received an inactivated influenza vaccine. J is TRBJ2-7 and V is TRBV15, with no clear D. The CDR3 DNA follows: TGTGCCACCAGCAGAGATCCGCTGGGCGAGCAGTACTTC. This codes for CATSRDPLGEQYF. Drawing the rest from reference TRBV15 and TRBJ2-7, the complete variable domain is DAMVIQNPRYQVTQFGKPVTLSCSQTLNHNVMYWYQQKSSQAPKLLFHYYDKDFNNEADTPDNFQSRRPNTSFCFLDIRSPGLGDTAMYLCATSRDPLGEQYFGPGTRLTVT.